The next 4 T cell receptor beta chains were all read from a single sample in a study of OX40 agonist ivuxolimab in advanced cancers. The protocol was immunoSEQ multiplex PCR, while the TCRdb copy is restricted to in-frame clones and leaves out a portion. The sample has 70,000 to 75,000 clones, 85% seen once. Sequencing used CD4+ or CD8+ T cells sorted from blood, obtained in a trial of the OX40 agonist ivuxolimab. All receptors derive from an adult with an advanced solid tumor such as melanoma, head and neck, liver or kidney cancer.

The chain carries TRBV7-9 and TRBJ1-6; 8 bases fit TRBD1. Trimming at V came to 6 bases and at J to 5 bases, leaving 3 bases not matched to a gene. The CDR3 extends over 14 amino acids. Germline loops: CDR1 SEHNR, CDR2 FQNEAQ (reference sequence). CDR3 sequence (DNA): TGTGCCAGCAGATCGACAGGGGATAATTCACCCCTCCACTTT. Translating gives CASRSTGDNSPLHF.

V gene TRBV19 combines with J gene TRBJ1-3, with D unresolved. The germline CDR1 and CDR2 sequences are LNHDA and SQIVND (reference sequence). The CDR3 has 13 residues. V shed 7 bases and J shed 0 bases, with 7 bases lying between them. This chain's CDR3 is CASTRDSGNTIYF. CDR3 in DNA: TGTGCCAGTACGAGGGACTCTGGAAACACCATATATTTT.

The chain employs TRBV7-3 and TRBJ1-1; 8 nucleotides agree with TRBD1. CDR1 and CDR2 (germline): SGHTA, FQGTGA. Trimming took 2 bases from V and 1 from J; bases not matched to a gene: 0. This CDR3 is built from 14 residues. The CDR3 bases are TGTGCCAGCAGCTTACAGGGGGCGAACACTGAAGCTTTCTTT. This encodes CASSLQGANTEAFF.

V gene TRBV6-6 combines with J gene TRBJ1-1; no firm D call. V gave up 7 bases and J gave up 3 bases, with 12 bases separating them. Looked up from germline, CDR1 is MNHNY and CDR2 is SVGAGI (reference sequence). The CDR3 runs to 13 residues. CDR3 sequence: CASTMGPDTEAFF. The CDR3 bases are TGTGCCAGCACCATGGGCCCAGACACTGAAGCTTTCTTT.